These 14 T cell receptor beta chains were sequenced from one sample in a study of control samples from healthy donors and cancer patients. Libraries were prepared by immunoSEQ multiplex PCR; TCRdb keeps only in-frame clonotypes and omits some of them. The sample has 150,000 or so clones, 90% to 95% seen once. The sequencing sample was made of blood. Receptors were obtained from a woman in her fifties or sixties in good health.

CDR3 in amino acids: CASSPRGERGLGAFF. The CDR3 bases are TGTGCCAGTAGTCCTAGAGGGGAGAGGGGACTCGGAGCTTTCTTT. The chain uses TRBV19 and TRBJ1-1; TRBD1 might be the D (5 bases). The germline V gene encodes CDR1 LNHDA and CDR2 SQIVND (reference sequence). CDR3 size: 15 residues. V lost 5 bases and J lost 10, with 23 bases in between.

The gene calls are TRBV18 and TRBJ2-1; no reliable D call. CDR1 and CDR2 from the germline V gene are KGHSH and LQKENI. CDR3 size: 14 residues. V was clipped by 3 bases and J by 5 bases, with 11 bases between them. The CDR3: CASSPLESDNEQFF. In DNA form, the CDR3 reads TGTGCCAGCTCACCCCTAGAATCTGACAATGAGCAGTTCTTC.

CDR3 amino acids: CAIKDTSNEKLFF. The CDR3 DNA is TGTGCCATCAAGGACACCTCTAATGAAAAACTGTTTTTT. The chain uses TRBV10-3 and TRBJ1-4, with D maybe TRBD1 (5 bases). This CDR3 region has 13 residues. In germline, CDR1 is ENHRY, CDR2 SYGVKD. V shed 7 bases and J shed 3 bases, with 9 bases lying between them.

The V and J genes are TRBV7-8 and TRBJ1-5, with TRBD1 matching over 9 bases. Germline loops: CDR1 SGHVS, CDR2 FQNEAQ. V dropped 5 bases and J dropped 6; count of bases not matched to a gene: 5. The CDR3 length is 14 residues. In nucleotides, the CDR3 is TGTGCCAGCAGCAACAGGGGGCCCGGTCAGCCCCAGCATTTT. Amino acid sequence: CASSNRGPGQPQHF.

V gene TRBV7-3 combines with J gene TRBJ1-1; D remains ambiguous. This CDR3 spans 16 amino acids. V lost 5 bases, J lost 6 bases, and 22 bases lay in between. CDR1 and CDR2 (germline): SGHTA, FQGTGA. CDR3 nucleotide sequence: TGTGCCAGCAGCCCAAGTTTGGGCAGTCGTAACTCTGAAGCTTTCTTT. This gives the protein CASSPSLGSRNSEAFF.

Only a few counts were recorded for this clone. This sequence joins TRBV2 and TRBJ2-7; D could derive from TRBD1 or TRBD2 (5 bases each). CDR1 SNHLY and CDR2 FYNNEI come from the germline V gene. With 7 bases removed from V and 2 bases from J, the gap between germline ends came to 15 bases. The CDR3 spans 14 residues. The CDR3 region is CASTISRGAYEQYF. As DNA, the CDR3 is TGTGCCAGCACTATCTCAAGGGGAGCCTACGAGCAGTACTTC. The variable domain in full, with the rest retrieved from reference TRBV2 and TRBJ2-7, is EPEVTQTPSHQVTQMGQEVILRCVPISNHLYFYWYRQILGQKVEFLVSFYNNEISEKSEIFDDQFSVERPDGSNFTLKIRSTKLEDSAMYFCASTISRGAYEQYFGPGTRLTVT.

DNA for the CDR3: TGTGCCAGCAGCTTCAGGGTTGACCATGAGCAGTTCTTC. The encoded protein is CASSFRVDHEQFF. The V call is TRBV5-6, the J call TRBJ2-1, with a weak D call TRBD1 (5 bases). This CDR3 region has 13 residues. Germline lookup yields CDR1 SGHDT and CDR2 YYEEEE. Trimming left V 2 bases short and J 8 bases short, with 11 bases between.

The rearrangement joins TRBV9 to TRBJ2-5; D unclear. Per germline, CDR1 SGDLS and CDR2 YYNGEE. The CDR3 covers 15 residues. Trimming took off 0 bases at V and 7 bases at J, with 16 bases between the two ends. CDR3 DNA: TGTGCCAGCAGCGTAGGGTTTGATTCCTCGGGGACCCAGTACTTC. Translation gives CASSVGFDSSGTQYF.

The chain employs TRBV6-5 and TRBJ1-6; D is ambiguous. Looked up from germline, CDR1 is MNHEY and CDR2 is SVGAGI. Trimming took 2 bases from V and 6 from J, leaving 11 bases between them. The length of the CDR3 is 15 residues. The CDR3 DNA reads as TGTGCCAGCAGTTACGGGCAGAACCCTAATTCACCCCTCCACTTT. Encoded protein: CASSYGQNPNSPLHF.

This clone was seen a few times. The J gene is TRBJ1-1, the V gene TRBV6-5; D call uncertain. The V end lost 11 bases, the J end lost 5 bases, and 18 bases lay between the germline ends. The CDR3 extends over 13 amino acids. CDR1 MNHEY and CDR2 SVGAGI come from the germline V gene. The CDR3: CAASHPLGTEAFF. CDR3 DNA sequence: TGTGCCGCATCCCACCCACTGGGAACTGAAGCTTTCTTT.

This chain joins TRBV11-2 and TRBJ2-1; 8 bases align to TRBD2. Germline V gene lookup returns CDR1 SGHAT and CDR2 FQNNGV. The V segment lost 3 bases and the J segment 6 bases; nucleotides outside the gene matches: 7. CDR3 length: 15 residues. The CDR3 DNA sequence: TGTGCCAGCAGCTTCAAGGCGGGGGGTTCCAATGAGCAGTTCTTC. It encodes CASSFKAGGSNEQFF.

The chain has TRBV5-1 and TRBJ1-1, with a weak D call TRBD1 (6 bases). CDR1 and CDR2 from the germline V gene are SGHRS and YFSETQ. There are 14 residues in the CDR3. The ends were cut back, 4 bases at V and 0 bases at J, with 10 bases in the middle. CDR3 region: CASSTDRVNTEAFF. Here the CDR3 DNA reads TGCGCCAGCAGCACGGACAGAGTGAACACTGAAGCTTTCTTT.

The chain links TRBV6-6 to TRBJ1-3; D ambiguous. This CDR3 region has 13 residues. Germline CDR1 reads MNHNY; CDR2 reads SVGAGI (reference sequence). With 7 bases removed from V and 12 bases from J, the gap between germline ends came to 19 bases. CDR3 DNA sequence: TGTGCCAGCACTACACCCCCGCTAAGTTTCATATATTTT. Protein sequence: CASTTPPLSFIYF.

The gene calls are TRBV4-2 and TRBJ1-6; D might be TRBD1 (6 bases). The germline CDR1 and CDR2 sequences are LGHNA and YNFKEQ. This CDR3 spans 18 amino acids. Deletions cut 0 bases from V and 0 bases from J, with 12 bases between. CDR3 residues: CASSQEDSSSSYNSPLHF. CDR3 DNA sequence: TGTGCCAGCAGCCAAGAGGACAGCTCGAGCTCCTATAATTCACCCCTCCACTTT.